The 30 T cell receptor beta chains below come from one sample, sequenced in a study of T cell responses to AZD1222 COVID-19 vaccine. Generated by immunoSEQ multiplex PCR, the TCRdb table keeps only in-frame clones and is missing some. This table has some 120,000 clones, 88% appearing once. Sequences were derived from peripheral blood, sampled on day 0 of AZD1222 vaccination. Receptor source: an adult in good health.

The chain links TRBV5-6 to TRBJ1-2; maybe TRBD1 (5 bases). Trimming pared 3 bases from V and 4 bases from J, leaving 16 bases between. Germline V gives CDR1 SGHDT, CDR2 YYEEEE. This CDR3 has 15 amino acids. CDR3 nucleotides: TGTGCCAGCAGCTCTTCAGGGCCGGCGGGCTATGGCTACACCTTC. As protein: CASSSSGPAGYGYTF.

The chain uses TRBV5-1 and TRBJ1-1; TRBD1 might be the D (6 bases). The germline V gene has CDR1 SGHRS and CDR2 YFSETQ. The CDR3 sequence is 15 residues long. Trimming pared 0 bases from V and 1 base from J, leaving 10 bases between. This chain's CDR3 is CASSLVVQGNTEAFF. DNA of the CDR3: TGCGCCAGCAGCTTGGTAGTACAGGGGAACACTGAAGCTTTCTTT.

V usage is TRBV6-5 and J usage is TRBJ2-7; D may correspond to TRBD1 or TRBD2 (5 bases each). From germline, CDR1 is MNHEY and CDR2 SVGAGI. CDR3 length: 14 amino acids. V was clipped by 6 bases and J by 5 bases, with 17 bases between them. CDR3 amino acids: CASSFPGTGNEQYF. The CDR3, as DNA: TGTGCCAGCAGCTTTCCCGGGACGGGAAACGAGCAGTACTTC.

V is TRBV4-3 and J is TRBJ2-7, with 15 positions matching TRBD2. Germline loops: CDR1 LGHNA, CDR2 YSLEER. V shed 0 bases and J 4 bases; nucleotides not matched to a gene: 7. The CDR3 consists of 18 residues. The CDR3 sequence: CASSQDVIGLAGGYEQYF. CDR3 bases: TGCGCCAGCAGCCAAGATGTGATCGGACTAGCGGGAGGGTACGAGCAGTACTTC.

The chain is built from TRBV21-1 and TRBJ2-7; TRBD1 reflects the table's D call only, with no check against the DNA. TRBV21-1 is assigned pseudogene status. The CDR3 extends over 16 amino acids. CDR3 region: CASSKENPGQGYEQYF. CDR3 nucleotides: TGTGCCAGCAGCAAAGAAAATCCGGGACAGGGCTACGAGCAGTACTTC.

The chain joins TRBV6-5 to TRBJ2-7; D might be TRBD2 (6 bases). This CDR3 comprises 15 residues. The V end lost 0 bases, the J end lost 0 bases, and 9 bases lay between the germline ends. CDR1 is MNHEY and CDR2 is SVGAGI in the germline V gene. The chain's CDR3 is CASSYSGGSSYEQYF. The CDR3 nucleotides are TGTGCCAGCAGTTACTCCGGGGGATCCTCCTACGAGCAGTACTTC.

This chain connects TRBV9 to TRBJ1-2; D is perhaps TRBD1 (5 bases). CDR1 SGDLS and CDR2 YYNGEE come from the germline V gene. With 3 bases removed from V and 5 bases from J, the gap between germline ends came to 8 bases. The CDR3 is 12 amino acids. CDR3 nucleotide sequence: TGTGCCAGCAGCGGCGACAGATATGGCTACACCTTC. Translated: CASSGDRYGYTF.

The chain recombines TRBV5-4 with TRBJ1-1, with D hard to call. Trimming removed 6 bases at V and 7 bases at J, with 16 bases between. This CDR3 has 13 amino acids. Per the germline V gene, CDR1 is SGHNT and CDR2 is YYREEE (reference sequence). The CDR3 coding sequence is TGTGCCAGCACCCCGGGCCAGGTAGGTGAAGCTTTCTTT. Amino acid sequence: CASTPGQVGEAFF.

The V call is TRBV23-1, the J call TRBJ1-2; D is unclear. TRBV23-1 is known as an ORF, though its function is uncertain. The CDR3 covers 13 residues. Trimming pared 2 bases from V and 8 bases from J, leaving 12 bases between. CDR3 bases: TGCGCCAGCAGTCAAGTAAGGGCGGGCGGCTACACCTTC. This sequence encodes CASSQVRAGGYTF.

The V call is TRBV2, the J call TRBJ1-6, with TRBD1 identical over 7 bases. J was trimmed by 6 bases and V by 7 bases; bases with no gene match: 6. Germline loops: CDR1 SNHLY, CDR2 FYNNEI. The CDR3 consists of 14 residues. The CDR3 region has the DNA TGTGCCAGCATGGGACAGCGTCCTAATTCACCCCTCCACTTT. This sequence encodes CASMGQRPNSPLHF.

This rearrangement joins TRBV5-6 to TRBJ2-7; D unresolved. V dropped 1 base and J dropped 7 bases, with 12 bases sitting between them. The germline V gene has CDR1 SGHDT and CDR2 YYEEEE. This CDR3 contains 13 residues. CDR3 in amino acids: CASSLLGSWEQYF. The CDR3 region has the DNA TGTGCCAGCAGCTTGTTGGGTAGCTGGGAGCAGTACTTC. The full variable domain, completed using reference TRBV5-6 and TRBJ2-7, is DAGVTQSPTHLIKTRGQQVTLRCSPKSGHDTVSWYQQALGQGPQFIFQYYEEEERQRGNFPDRFSGHQFPNYSSELNVNALLLGDSALYLCASSLLGSWEQYFGPGTRLTVT.

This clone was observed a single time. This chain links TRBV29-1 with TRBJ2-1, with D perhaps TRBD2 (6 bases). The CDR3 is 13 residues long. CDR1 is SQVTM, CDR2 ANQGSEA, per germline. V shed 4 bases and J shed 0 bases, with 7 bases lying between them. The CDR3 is CSVGGTSYNEQFF. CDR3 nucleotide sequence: TGCAGCGTTGGCGGGACCTCCTACAATGAGCAGTTCTTC.

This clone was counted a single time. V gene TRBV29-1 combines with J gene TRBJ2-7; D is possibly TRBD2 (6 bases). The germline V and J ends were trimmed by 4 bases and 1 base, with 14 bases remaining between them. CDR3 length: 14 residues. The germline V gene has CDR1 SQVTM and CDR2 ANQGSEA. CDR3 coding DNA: TGCAGCGTTGGGCCCCGGAGCGGGTCCTACGAGCAGTACTTC. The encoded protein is CSVGPRSGSYEQYF.

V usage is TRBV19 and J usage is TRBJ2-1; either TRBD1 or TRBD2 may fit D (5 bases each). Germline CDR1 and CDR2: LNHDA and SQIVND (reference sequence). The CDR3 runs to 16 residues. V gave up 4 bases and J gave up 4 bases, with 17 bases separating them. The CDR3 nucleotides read TGTGCCAGTAGTAGTGTTCCGGGACGGAGTTACAATGAGCAGTTCTTC. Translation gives CASSSVPGRSYNEQFF.

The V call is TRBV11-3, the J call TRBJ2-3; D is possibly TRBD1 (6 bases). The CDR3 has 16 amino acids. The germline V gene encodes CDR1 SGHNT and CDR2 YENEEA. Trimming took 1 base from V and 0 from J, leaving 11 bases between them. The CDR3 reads CASSLGRDMSTDTQYF. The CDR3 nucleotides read TGTGCCAGCAGCTTAGGTCGGGACATGAGCACAGATACGCAGTATTTT.

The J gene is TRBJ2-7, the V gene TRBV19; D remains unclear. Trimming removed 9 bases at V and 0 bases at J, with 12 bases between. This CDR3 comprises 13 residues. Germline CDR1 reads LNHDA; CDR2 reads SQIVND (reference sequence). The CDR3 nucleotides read TGTGCCAGCTCAACGGCAGACTCCTACGAGCAGTACTTC. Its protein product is CASSTADSYEQYF.

CDR3 DNA: TGTGCCAGCAGCGCCCGGACAGGGACTGGGACTGAAGCTTTCTTT. The encoded protein is CASSARTGTGTEAFF. This chain joins TRBV5-5 and TRBJ1-1; 8 bases match TRBD1. J gave up 5 bases and V 4 bases, and 10 bases lay outside the gene matches. The CDR3 covers 15 residues. Germline CDR1 and CDR2: SGHKS and YYEKEE (reference sequence).

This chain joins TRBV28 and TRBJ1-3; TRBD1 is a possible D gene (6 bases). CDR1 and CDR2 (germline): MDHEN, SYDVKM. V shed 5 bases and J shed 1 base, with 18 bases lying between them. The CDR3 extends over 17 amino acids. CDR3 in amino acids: CASSPNPQGRSGNTIYF. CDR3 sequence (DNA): TGTGCCAGCAGTCCCAATCCACAGGGAAGGTCTGGAAACACCATATATTTT.

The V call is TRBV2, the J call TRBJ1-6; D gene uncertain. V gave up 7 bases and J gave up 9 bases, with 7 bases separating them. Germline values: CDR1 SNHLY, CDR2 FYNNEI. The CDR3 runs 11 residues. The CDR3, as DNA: TGTGCCAGCACCATTGCTTCACCCCTCCACTTT. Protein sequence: CASTIASPLHF.

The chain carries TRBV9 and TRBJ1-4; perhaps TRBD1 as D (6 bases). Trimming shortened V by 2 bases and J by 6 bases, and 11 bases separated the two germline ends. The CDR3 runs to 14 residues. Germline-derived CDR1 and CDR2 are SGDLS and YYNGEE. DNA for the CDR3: TGTGCCAGCAGCGTGGCAGGGGTAGATGAAAAACTGTTTTTT. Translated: CASSVAGVDEKLFF. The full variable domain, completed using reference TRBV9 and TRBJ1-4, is DSGVTQTPKHLITATGQRVTLRCSPRSGDLSVYWYQQSLDQGLQFLIQYYNGEERAKGNILERFSAQQFPDLHSELNLSSLELGDSALYFCASSVAGVDEKLFFGSGTQLSVL.

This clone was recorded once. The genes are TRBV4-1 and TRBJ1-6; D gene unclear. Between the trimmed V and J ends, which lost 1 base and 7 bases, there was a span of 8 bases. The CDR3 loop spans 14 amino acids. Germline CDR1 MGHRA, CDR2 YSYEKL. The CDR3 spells CASSQAARNSPLHF. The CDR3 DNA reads TGCGCCAGCAGCCAAGCGGCCAGAAATTCACCCCTCCACTTT.

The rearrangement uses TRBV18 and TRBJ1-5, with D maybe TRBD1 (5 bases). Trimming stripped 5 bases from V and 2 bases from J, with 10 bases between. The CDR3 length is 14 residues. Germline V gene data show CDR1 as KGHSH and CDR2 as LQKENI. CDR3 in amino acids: CASSSQGGNQPQHF. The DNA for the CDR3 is TGTGCCAGCTCATCCCAGGGAGGCAATCAGCCCCAGCATTTT.

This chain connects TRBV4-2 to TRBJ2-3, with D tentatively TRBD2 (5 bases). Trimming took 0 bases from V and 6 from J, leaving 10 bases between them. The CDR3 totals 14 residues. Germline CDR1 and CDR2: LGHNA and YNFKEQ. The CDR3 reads CASSQDQRGDTQYF. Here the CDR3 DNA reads TGTGCCAGCAGCCAAGATCAGAGAGGGGATACGCAGTATTTT.

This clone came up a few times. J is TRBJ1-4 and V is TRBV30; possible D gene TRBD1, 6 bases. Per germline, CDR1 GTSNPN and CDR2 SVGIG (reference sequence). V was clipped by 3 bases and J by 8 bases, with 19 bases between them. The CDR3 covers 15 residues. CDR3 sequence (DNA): TGTGCCTGGAGCCTTCCCACAGGGTCGGGCGAAAAACTGTTTTTT. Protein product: CAWSLPTGSGEKLFF.

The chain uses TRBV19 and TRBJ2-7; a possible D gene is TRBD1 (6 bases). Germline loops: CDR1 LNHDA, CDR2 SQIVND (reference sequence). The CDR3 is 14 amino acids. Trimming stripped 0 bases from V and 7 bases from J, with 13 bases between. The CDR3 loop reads CASSIDRGRREQYF. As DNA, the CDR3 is TGTGCCAGTAGTATAGACAGGGGACGTCGGGAGCAGTACTTC.

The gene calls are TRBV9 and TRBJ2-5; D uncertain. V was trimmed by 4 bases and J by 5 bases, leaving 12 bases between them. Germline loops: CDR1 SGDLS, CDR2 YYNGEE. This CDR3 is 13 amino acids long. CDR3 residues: CASSNRPGETQYF. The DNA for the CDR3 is TGTGCCAGCAGCAACCGACCAGGCGAGACCCAGTACTTC.

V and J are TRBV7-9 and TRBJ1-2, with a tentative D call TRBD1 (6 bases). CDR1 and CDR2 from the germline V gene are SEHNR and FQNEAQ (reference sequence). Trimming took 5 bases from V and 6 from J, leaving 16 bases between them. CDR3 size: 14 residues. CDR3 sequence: CASSNLQGRDGYTF. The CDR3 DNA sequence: TGTGCCAGCAGCAATTTACAGGGAAGGGATGGCTACACCTTC. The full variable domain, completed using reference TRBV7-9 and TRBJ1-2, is DTGVSQNPRHKITKRGQNVTFRCDPISEHNRLYWYRQTLGQGPEFLTYFQNEAQLEKSRLLSDRFSAERPKGSFSTLEIQRTEQGDSAMYLCASSNLQGRDGYTFGSGTRLTVV.

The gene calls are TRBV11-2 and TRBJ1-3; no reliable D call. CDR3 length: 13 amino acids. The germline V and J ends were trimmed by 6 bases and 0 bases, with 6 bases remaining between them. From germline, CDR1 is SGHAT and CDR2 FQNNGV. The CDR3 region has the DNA TGTGCCAGCAGGTTTAGCTCTGGAAACACCATATATTTT. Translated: CASRFSSGNTIYF. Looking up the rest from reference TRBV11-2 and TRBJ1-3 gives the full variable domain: EAGVAQSPRYKIIEKRQSVAFWCNPISGHATLYWYQQILGQGPKLLIQFQNNGVVDDSQLPKDRFSAERLKGVDSTLKIQPAKLEDSAVYLCASRFSSGNTIYFGEGSWLTVV.

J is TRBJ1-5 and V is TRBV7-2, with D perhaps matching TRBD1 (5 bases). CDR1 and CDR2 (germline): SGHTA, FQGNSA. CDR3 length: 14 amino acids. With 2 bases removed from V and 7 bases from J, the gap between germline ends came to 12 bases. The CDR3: CASSLSRGPQPQHF. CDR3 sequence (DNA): TGTGCCAGCAGCTTAAGTAGGGGCCCCCAGCCCCAGCATTTT. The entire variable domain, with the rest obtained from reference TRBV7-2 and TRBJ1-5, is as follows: GAGVSQSPSNKVTEKGKDVELRCDPISGHTALYWYRQSLGQGLEFLIYFQGNSAPDKSGLPSDRFSAERTGGSVSTLTIQRTQQEDSAVYLCASSLSRGPQPQHFGDGTRLSIL.

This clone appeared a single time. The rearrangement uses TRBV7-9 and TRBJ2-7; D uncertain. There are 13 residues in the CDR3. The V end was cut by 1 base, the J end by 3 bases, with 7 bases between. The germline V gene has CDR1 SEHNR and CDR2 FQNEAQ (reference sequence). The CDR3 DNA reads TGTGCCAGCAGCTTAGGGGCAAACTACGAGCAGTACTTC. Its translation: CASSLGANYEQYF.